The 7 T cell receptor beta chains given below trace back to one sample, sequenced in a study of T-cell memory formation after mild COVID-19. TCRdb independently ran MiXCR on the 5' RACE reads; one entry per CDR3 protein. The sample records about 84,000 distinct CDR3 sequences, more than 11% being singletons. Sequencing input: PBMCs or a T cell subset sorted from them (not recorded which). These receptors all come from an adult woman who had mild COVID-19 (a few samples of this study predate the infection). Cell type and time point are not known.

Written as DNA, the CDR3 is TGCGCCAGCAGCCCGGACAGCTACGAGCAGTACTTC. This sequence encodes CASSPDSYEQYF. The rearrangement uses TRBV5-1 and TRBJ2-7; tentative D call: TRBD1 (6 bases). Trimming shortened V by 4 bases and J by 3 bases, and 8 bases separated the two germline ends. The germline V gene encodes CDR1 SGHRS and CDR2 YFSETQ. CDR3 length equals 12 residues.

The rearrangement joins TRBV9 to TRBJ2-1, with a possible D match to TRBD2 (7 bases). This CDR3 contains 17 residues. Germline loops: CDR1 SGDLS, CDR2 YYNGEE. V lost 0 bases, J lost 0 bases, and 13 bases lay in between. The CDR3: CASSVGGGPGSYNEQFF. As DNA, the CDR3 is TGTGCCAGCAGCGTAGGGGGGGGGCCTGGCTCCTACAATGAGCAGTTCTTC.

This clonotype has a handful of counts. The rearrangement uses TRBV4-1 and TRBJ1-2, with D tentatively TRBD1 (5 bases). The CDR3 runs to 16 residues. V gave up 1 base and J gave up 3 bases, with 15 bases separating them. Germline V gene sequence: CDR1 MGHRA, CDR2 YSYEKL. CDR3 protein: CASSQVGRVFDYGYTF. The CDR3 nucleotides read TGCGCCAGCAGCCAAGTTGGCAGGGTGTTTGACTATGGCTACACCTTC.

This chain connects TRBV14 to TRBJ2-7, with a possible D match to TRBD2 (5 bases). Germline assignment: CDR1 SGHDN and CDR2 FVKESK. V lost 2 bases to trimming and J lost 6 bases, with 17 bases between them. The CDR3 is 15 amino acids. This CDR3 is CASSQLSPGNCEQYF. As DNA, the CDR3 is TGTGCCAGCAGCCAACTCTCTCCGGGGAACTGCGAGCAGTACTTC. The variable domain in full, with the rest retrieved from reference TRBV14 and TRBJ2-7, is EAGVTQFPSHSVIEKGQTVTLRCDPISGHDNLYWYRRVMGKEIKFLLHFVKESKQDESGMPNNRFLAERTGGTYSTLKVQPAELEDSGVYFCASSQLSPGNCEQYFGPGTRLTVT.

This clonotype was counted only a few times. The rearrangement links TRBV19 to TRBJ1-5; the match to TRBD1 covers 7 bases. Unmatched junction bases numbered 6, after V lost 6 bases and J lost 4 bases. Germline CDR1 and CDR2: LNHDA and SQIVND (reference sequence). The CDR3 runs 14 residues. Written as DNA, the CDR3 is TGTGCCAGTAGACTAACAGGGGAGAATCAGCCCCAGCATTTT. Translation gives CASRLTGENQPQHF.

This clonotype was picked up a small number of times. V usage is TRBV6-2 or TRBV6-3 and J usage is TRBJ1-1; D is unclear. The CDR3 sequence is 15 residues long. Trimming stripped 0 bases from V and 0 bases from J, with 8 bases between. Germline V CDR1 and CDR2: MNHEY, SVGEGT. The CDR3 is CASSYSRAMNTEAFF. The CDR3 nucleotides are TGTGCCAGCAGTTACTCGAGGGCCATGAACACTGAAGCTTTCTTT.

The sample holds a few counts of this clonotype. V usage is TRBV12-3 or TRBV12-4 and J usage is TRBJ1-2, with TRBD1 matching over 7 bases. CDR3 length: 11 amino acids. V shed 6 bases, J shed 6 bases, and the junction held 1 base outside the gene matches. CDR3 DNA sequence: TGTGCCAGCAGAGGGGGCCATGGCTACACCTTC. Protein product: CASRGGHGYTF.